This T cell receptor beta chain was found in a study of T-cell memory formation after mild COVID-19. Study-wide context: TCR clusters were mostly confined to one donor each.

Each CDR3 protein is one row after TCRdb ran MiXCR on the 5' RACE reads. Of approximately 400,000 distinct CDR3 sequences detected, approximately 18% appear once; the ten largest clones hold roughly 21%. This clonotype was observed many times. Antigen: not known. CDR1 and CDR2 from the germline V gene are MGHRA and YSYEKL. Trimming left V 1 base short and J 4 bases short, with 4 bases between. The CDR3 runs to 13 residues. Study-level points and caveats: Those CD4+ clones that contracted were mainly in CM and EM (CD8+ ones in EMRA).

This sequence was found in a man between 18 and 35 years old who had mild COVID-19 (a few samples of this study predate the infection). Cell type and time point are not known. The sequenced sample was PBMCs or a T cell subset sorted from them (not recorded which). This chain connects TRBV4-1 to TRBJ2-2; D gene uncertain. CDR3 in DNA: TGCGCCAGCAGCCAAGCGTCCACCGGGGAGCTGTTTTTT. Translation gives CASSQASTGELFF.